The entry that follows covers one T cell receptor beta chain sequence. Its target is not known. This may be a read error: a much more frequent sequence differs by one nucleotide. Here the CDR3 omits its conserved ending phenylalanine or tryptophan, so a read error is the likely source. The record originates from a study of CD8+CD57+ T cells in acquired aplastic anemia. Patients chosen for sequencing had shown CD8+CD57+ cell expansion by flow cytometry. A severe acquired aplastic anemia diagnosis applied to all patients. The CDR3 spans 14 residues. Looked up from germline, CDR1 is SGHRS and CDR2 is YFSETQ. Using genomic DNA as the template, TCR beta VDJ and CDR3 profiling was carried out. MiXCR, run by TCRdb on the reads, gives a single entry per CDR3 protein. The table lists hundreds of thousands of distinct CDR3 sequences, around a third of them singletons, with 0.82% in the top ten. The study, taken as a whole, reports: Researchers reported that CD8+ Simpson's diversity was not significantly different in patients versus controls. Patients and controls were found to share twenty-nine CD8+ CDR3 sequences.

J is TRBJ1-6 and V is TRBV5-1; tentatively, D is TRBD1 (5 bases). The TCR originated in a human donor with aplastic anemia. The sequenced sample consisted of sorted CD4+, CD8+, or CD8+CD57+ T cells (not recorded which) from PBMCs. DNA of the CDR3: TGCGCCAGCAGGTTGGAACAGGCAAATTCACCCCTCCACCTT. Amino acids: CASRLEQANSPLHL.